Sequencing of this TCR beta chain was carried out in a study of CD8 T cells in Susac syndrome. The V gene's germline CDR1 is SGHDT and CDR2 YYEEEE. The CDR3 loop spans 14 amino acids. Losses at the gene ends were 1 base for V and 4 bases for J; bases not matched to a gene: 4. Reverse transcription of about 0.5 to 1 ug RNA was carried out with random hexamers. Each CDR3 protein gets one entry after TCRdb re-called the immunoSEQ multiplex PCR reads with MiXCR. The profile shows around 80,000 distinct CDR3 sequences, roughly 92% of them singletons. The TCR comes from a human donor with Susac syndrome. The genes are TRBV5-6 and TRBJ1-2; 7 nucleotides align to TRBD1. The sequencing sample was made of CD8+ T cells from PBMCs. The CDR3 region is CASSLRGQVYGYTF. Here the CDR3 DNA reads TGTGCCAGCAGCTTGAGAGGACAGGTCTATGGCTACACCTTC.